This T cell receptor beta chain was profiled in a study of shared clonotypes between healthy human individuals. Study-wide findings and caveats: Among a handful of donors, roughly 5% of naive CD4 clonotypes were found in common.

V was pared by 1 base and J by 3 bases, with 14 bases between. The CDR3 loop spans 15 amino acids. Looked up from germline, CDR1 is SGHKS and CDR2 is YYEKEE (reference sequence). Ten or more counts support this clone. Its matching antigen is unknown. Repertoires were generated with immunoSEQ multiplex PCR, while TCRdb's copy carries only in-frame clones and drops some. The profile shows 100,000 or so clones, less than 80% of them singletons. The sample was memory CD8+ T cells sorted from blood. Subset described: CD45RO+ cells pooled with CCR7-negative TemRA cells. The source is a woman aged 25 to 45 in good health. The V gene is TRBV5-5, the J gene TRBJ2-7; D could derive from TRBD1 or TRBD2 (6 bases each). The CDR3 sequence is CASSLWRGEDYEQYF. CDR3 in DNA: TGTGCCAGCAGCTTGTGGAGGGGGGAGGACTACGAGCAGTACTTC.